A single sample gave rise to the 24 T cell receptor beta chains below, sequenced in a study of metastatic and nonmetastatic thyroid tumors (dated by TCRdb to 2019 to 2021). The library came from PCR. The sequencing machine was an Illumina HiSeq 4000. TCRdb applied fastp at Q25 and MiXCR to the public reads, then kept only in-frame beta chains. This sample gives about 20,000 clones in total; about a fifth of them show up just once. The top ten constitute 15% to 20% of the sample. No treatment had been received by any patient before thyroid surgery. Sequencing was carried out using tumor tissue. The receptor source for this set is a female donor with papillary thyroid cancer or a benign thyroid nodule (not recorded which). Some clones in this sample may be carry-over from other donors' samples.

The V and J genes are TRBV6-6 and TRBJ2-7, with no clear D. The CDR3 contains 12 residues. Trimming took 2 bases from V and 7 from J, leaving 9 bases between them. Per the germline V gene, CDR1 is MNHNY and CDR2 is SVGAGI (reference sequence). The CDR3 DNA reads TGTGCCAGCAGTTACCTCCCCGGAGAGCAGTACTTC. It specifies CASSYLPGEQYF.

This chain links TRBV4-2 with TRBJ1-5, with D maybe TRBD1 (5 bases). The CDR3 has 15 amino acids. Germline values: CDR1 LGHNA, CDR2 YNFKEQ. V lost 4 bases and J lost 3, with 13 bases in between. Written as DNA, the CDR3 is TGTGCCAGCAGCCTCCAGACAGACTTCAATCAGCCCCAGCATTTT. It translates to CASSLQTDFNQPQHF.

The rearrangement joins TRBV28 to TRBJ1-5; D is unresolved. The CDR3 has 14 residues. CDR1 is MDHEN, CDR2 SYDVKM, per germline. Between the trimmed V and J ends, which lost 4 bases and 6 bases, there was a span of 13 bases. CDR3 bases: TGTGCCAGCAGTTCACGGGTATCTGGTCAGCCCCAGCATTTT. Translation gives CASSSRVSGQPQHF. Together with reference TRBV28 and TRBJ1-5, the CDR3 gives the full variable domain: DVKVTQSSRYLVKRTGEKVFLECVQDMDHENMFWYRQDPGLGLRLIYFSYDVKMKEKGDIPEGYSVSREKKERFSLILESASTNQTSMYLCASSSRVSGQPQHFGDGTRLSIL.

This clone was counted between two and nine times. This chain connects TRBV27 to TRBJ2-7, with D uncertain. Looked up from germline, CDR1 is MNHEY and CDR2 is SMNVEV (reference sequence). V was pared by 5 bases and J by 0 bases, with 11 bases between. This CDR3 has 14 residues. In DNA, the CDR3 is TGTGCCAGCAGTACCCTCGGGCCCTCCTACGAGCAGTACTTC. This sequence encodes CASSTLGPSYEQYF.

This clone has just a few counts. V gene TRBV6-1 combines with J gene TRBJ2-2; 10 bases fit TRBD1. In germline, CDR1 is MNHNS, CDR2 SASEGT. This CDR3 is 16 amino acids long. The V segment lost 6 bases and the J segment 9 bases; nucleotides outside the gene matches: 13. The CDR3 protein is CASSLTGGAFIRELFF. CDR3 DNA: TGTGCCAGCAGCTTGACAGGGGGCGCTTTTATCCGGGAGCTGTTTTTT.

This rearrangement joins TRBV6-5 to TRBJ1-1, with D maybe TRBD1 (6 bases). The CDR3 covers 16 residues. The V and J ends lost 2 bases and 3 bases respectively, with 16 bases between them. The germline gives CDR1 MNHEY, CDR2 SVGAGI. The CDR3 bases are TGTGCCAGCAGTTACGATTTGACCGGGGGCTACACTGAAGCTTTCTTT. Translating gives CASSYDLTGGYTEAFF.

The chain links TRBV11-1 to TRBJ1-3; D remains ambiguous. The CDR3 has 17 amino acids. CDR1 is SGHAT, CDR2 FQDESV, per germline (reference sequence). V shed 5 bases and J shed 0 bases, with 17 bases lying between them. CDR3 protein: CASSPVPPKSSGNTIYF. The DNA of the CDR3 is TGTGCCAGCAGCCCGGTCCCGCCCAAGAGCTCTGGAAACACCATATATTTT.

This clone was seen only a few times. The V and J genes are TRBV19 and TRBJ1-5, with D tentatively TRBD1 (5 bases). Germline V gene lookup returns CDR1 LNHDA and CDR2 SQIVND (reference sequence). The CDR3 has 14 residues. V was trimmed by 5 bases and J by 3 bases, leaving 11 bases between them. The CDR3 loop reads CASSPMGHNQPQHF. CDR3 sequence (DNA): TGTGCCAGTAGTCCTATGGGGCACAATCAGCCCCAGCATTTT. Looking up the rest from reference TRBV19 and TRBJ1-5 gives the full variable domain: DGGITQSPKYLFRKEGQNVTLSCEQNLNHDAMYWYRQDPGQGLRLIYYSQIVNDFQKGDIAEGYSVSREKKESFPLTVTSAQKNPTAFYLCASSPMGHNQPQHFGDGTRLSIL.

In this sample, this clone turned up a few times. It is unclear where the CDR3 begins or ends on the DNA, so no DNA is shown, and the CDR3 is as TCRdb lists it. This chain joins TRBV7-5 and TRBJ2-1; the DNA was not compared with TRBD1, the D call given in the table. TRBV7-5 is a pseudogene segment. The CDR3 has 18 residues if both end residues are counted. The chain's CDR3 is CISVPAPLLTTAYNEQFF.

CDR3 sequence: CASVWVPPGMSEQYF. The CDR3 DNA follows: TGTGCCAGTGTCTGGGTCCCCCCGGGGATGAGCGAGCAGTACTTC. The chain has TRBV6-4 and TRBJ2-7, with TRBD2 as a possible D gene (5 bases). CDR1 MRHNA and CDR2 SNTAGT come from the germline V gene. This CDR3 region has 15 residues. V dropped 9 bases and J dropped 6 bases, with 24 bases sitting between them.

In this sample, this clone turned up many times. The rearrangement links TRBV24-1 to TRBJ2-5; possibly TRBD1 or TRBD2 for D (5 bases each). The CDR3 loop spans 13 amino acids. The germline V and J ends were trimmed by 6 bases and 1 base, with 8 bases remaining between them. Germline values: CDR1 KGHDR, CDR2 SFDVKD. The CDR3 nucleotides read TGTGCCACCAGTACCGGGGCCCAAGAGACCCAGTACTTC. It translates to CATSTGAQETQYF.

This clone is judged medium-sized. The rearrangement joins TRBV19 to TRBJ2-6, with D perhaps TRBD1 (5 bases). The germline V and J ends were trimmed by 2 bases and 4 bases, with 6 bases remaining between them. Germline CDR1 LNHDA, CDR2 SQIVND (reference sequence). The CDR3 length is 14 residues. The CDR3 is CASSIRTGANVLTF. The CDR3 DNA is TGTGCCAGTAGTATAAGGACAGGGGCCAACGTCCTGACTTTC.

This clone was seen many times. This chain uses TRBV12-3 or TRBV12-4 with TRBJ2-7, with 7 bases identical to TRBD1. V dropped 6 bases and J dropped 2; count of bases not matched to a gene: 7. The CDR3 runs to 14 residues. For the CDR3, the DNA is TGTGCCAGCAGCCCCGATGGACAGGCCTACGAGCAGTACTTC. Amino acids: CASSPDGQAYEQYF.

This chain joins TRBV30 and TRBJ2-3; D is ambiguous. V was trimmed by 0 bases and J by 4 bases, leaving 11 bases between them. Germline-derived CDR1 and CDR2 are GTSNPN and SVGIG (reference sequence). The CDR3 has 14 amino acids. The CDR3 sequence is CAWSVPSKADTQYF. In DNA, the CDR3 is TGTGCCTGGAGTGTACCGAGCAAGGCAGATACGCAGTATTTT. Variable domain in full (rest from reference TRBV30 and TRBJ2-3): SQTIHQWPATLVQPVGSPLSLECTVEGTSNPNLYWYRQAAGRGLQLLFYSVGIGQISSEVPQNLSASRPQDRQFILSSKKLLLSDSGFYLCAWSVPSKADTQYFGPGTRLTVL.

There are many counts of this clone. V gene TRBV12-3 or TRBV12-4 combines with J gene TRBJ2-7, with 7 bases lining up with TRBD2. This CDR3 is 12 amino acids long. V was clipped by 6 bases and J by 11 bases; unmatched bases: 10. The chain's CDR3 is CASSPFTGGKYF. The CDR3 nucleotides are TGTGCCAGCAGCCCCTTCACGGGGGGAAAGTACTTC.

The chain has TRBV12-3 or TRBV12-4 and TRBJ2-1; 7 nucleotides line up with TRBD1. V dropped 5 bases and J dropped 0; count of bases not matched to a gene: 13. This CDR3 has 18 amino acids. The CDR3 spells CASSRPRRQGSSYNEQFF. The DNA of the CDR3 is TGTGCCAGCAGTCGCCCCAGAAGACAGGGTAGCTCCTACAATGAGCAGTTCTTC.

In its sample, this clone was seen many times. The V gene is TRBV7-2, the J gene TRBJ1-6, with D tentatively TRBD1 (6 bases). The length of the CDR3 is 15 residues. V was trimmed by 6 bases and J by 7 bases, leaving 16 bases between them. CDR1 SGHTA and CDR2 FQGNSA come from the germline V gene. CDR3 loop: CASSSTGNRNSPLHF. CDR3 DNA sequence: TGTGCCAGCAGTTCTACAGGGAATCGAAATTCACCCCTCCACTTT.

Ten or more counts support this clone. The J gene is TRBJ2-7, the V gene TRBV20-1, with D hard to call. CDR3 size: 14 residues. The germline CDR1 and CDR2 sequences are DFQATT and SNEGSKA (reference sequence). V lost 3 bases, J lost 5 bases, and 17 bases lay in between. DNA of the CDR3: TGCAGTGCTAGTAGCCTACTGGTTCCTAACGAGCAGTACTTC. Translated, it gives CSASSLLVPNEQYF.

Only one count was recorded for this clone. V usage is TRBV11-2 and J usage is TRBJ2-7; TRBD2 agrees at 9 bases. This CDR3 region has 17 residues. V lost 5 bases to trimming and J lost 6 bases; unmatched junction nucleotides: 17. Germline loops: CDR1 SGHAT, CDR2 FQNNGV. The CDR3 here is CASSENHVLAGPLEQYF. CDR3 sequence (DNA): TGTGCCAGCAGCGAGAATCATGTGCTAGCGGGACCGCTCGAGCAGTACTTC.

This clone was counted many times. The J gene is TRBJ2-3, the V gene TRBV5-6, with 7 bases lining up with TRBD2. The CDR3 covers 19 residues. Germline CDR1 SGHDT, CDR2 YYEEEE. After removal of 0 bases from V and 3 bases from J, the junction contained 16 bases not matched to a gene. The CDR3 loop reads CASSLAGTMGQWGTDTQYF. In DNA, the CDR3 is TGTGCCAGCAGCTTGGCCGGGACTATGGGGCAGTGGGGAACAGATACGCAGTATTTT.

This chain links TRBV7-2 with TRBJ1-2; D unclear. Germline V gives CDR1 SGHTA, CDR2 FQGNSA. This CDR3 contains 13 residues. Trimming removed 2 bases at V and 5 bases at J, with 9 bases between. The CDR3 loop is CASSLRVQYGYTF. In DNA, the CDR3 is TGTGCCAGCAGCTTACGGGTTCAGTATGGCTACACCTTC. The full variable domain, its missing parts supplied by reference TRBV7-2 and TRBJ1-2, is GAGVSQSPSNKVTEKGKDVELRCDPISGHTALYWYRQSLGQGLEFLIYFQGNSAPDKSGLPSDRFSAERTGGSVSTLTIQRTQQEDSAVYLCASSLRVQYGYTFGSGTRLTVV.

The chain couples TRBV5-1 to TRBJ1-1; 7 bases are a match to TRBD1. V dropped 4 bases and J dropped 8; count of bases not matched to a gene: 8. The CDR3 totals 13 residues. Germline V lookup: CDR1 SGHRS, CDR2 YFSETQ. The CDR3 protein is CASSNSKGAEAFF. For the CDR3, the DNA is TGCGCCAGCAGCAATTCGAAGGGGGCCGAAGCTTTCTTT.

This clone was seen ten or more times. The rearrangement links TRBV28 to TRBJ1-4; 8 positions match TRBD1. CDR3 size: 16 residues. Looked up from germline, CDR1 is MDHEN and CDR2 is SYDVKM. With V trimmed by 4 bases and J by 4 bases, 8 bases remained unmatched. The CDR3: CASSSVDRGLNEKLFF. As DNA, the CDR3 is TGTGCCAGCAGTTCCGTTGACAGGGGTCTTAATGAAAAACTGTTTTTT. Combining the CDR3 with reference TRBV28 and TRBJ1-4 gives the whole variable domain DVKVTQSSRYLVKRTGEKVFLECVQDMDHENMFWYRQDPGLGLRLIYFSYDVKMKEKGDIPEGYSVSREKKERFSLILESASTNQTSMYLCASSSVDRGLNEKLFFGSGTQLSVL.

V usage is TRBV11-2 and J usage is TRBJ1-2; D gene uncertain. V was shortened by 1 base and J by 2 bases, with 11 bases between the two germline ends. The CDR3 runs 15 residues. Germline V CDR1 and CDR2: SGHAT, FQNNGV. The CDR3 sequence: CASSLAPGGNYGYTF. As DNA, the CDR3 is TGTGCCAGCAGCTTAGCCCCAGGAGGCAACTATGGCTACACCTTC.